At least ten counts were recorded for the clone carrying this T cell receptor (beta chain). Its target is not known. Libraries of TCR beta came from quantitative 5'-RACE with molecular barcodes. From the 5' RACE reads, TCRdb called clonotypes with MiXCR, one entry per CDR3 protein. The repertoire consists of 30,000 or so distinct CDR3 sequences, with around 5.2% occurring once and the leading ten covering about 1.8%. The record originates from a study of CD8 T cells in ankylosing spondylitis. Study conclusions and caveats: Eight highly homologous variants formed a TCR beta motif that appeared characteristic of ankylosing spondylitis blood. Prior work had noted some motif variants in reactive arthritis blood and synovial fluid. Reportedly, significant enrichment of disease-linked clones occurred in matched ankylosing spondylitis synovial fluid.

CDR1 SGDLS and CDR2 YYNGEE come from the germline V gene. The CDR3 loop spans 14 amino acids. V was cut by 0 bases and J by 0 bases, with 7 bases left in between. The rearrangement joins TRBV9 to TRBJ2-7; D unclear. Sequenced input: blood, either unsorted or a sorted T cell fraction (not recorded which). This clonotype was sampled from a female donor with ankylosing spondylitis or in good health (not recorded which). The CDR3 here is CASSVGPSSYEQYF. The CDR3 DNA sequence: TGTGCCAGCAGCGTAGGACCCAGCTCCTACGAGCAGTACTTC.